Given below is one T cell receptor beta chain in context. The antigen remains unidentified. The entry originates in a study of cytomegalovirus exposure and HLA in healthy donors. General study points: As a later analysis revealed, most CMV-associated TCR beta chains appeared HLA-restricted. The HLA-A and HLA-B alleles of most subjects were reportedly predicted accurately from TCR beta sequences.

Germline V gene lookup returns CDR1 SGHAT and CDR2 FQNNGV. The trim removed 2 bases at V and 0 bases at J, leaving 5 bases unmatched. This CDR3 comprises 16 residues. Both 60 Vbeta primers and 13 Jbeta primers went into the PCR. Using immunoSEQ multiplex PCR, the repertoire was profiled, and TCRdb retains in-frame clones only, with some absent. The sample yields about 99,000 clones, approximately 70% seen once. The origin of this receptor is a woman between 45 and 60 years old in good health and CMV-seronegative. This chain uses TRBV11-2 with TRBJ1-1, with 8 bases identical to TRBD1. Sequencing was performed on PBMCs. The CDR3 protein is CASSLQGAAMNTEAFF. DNA for the CDR3: TGTGCCAGCAGCTTACAGGGGGCGGCAATGAACACTGAAGCTTTCTTT. The full variable domain, rest sourced from reference TRBV11-2 and TRBJ1-1, is EAGVAQSPRYKIIEKRQSVAFWCNPISGHATLYWYQQILGQGPKLLIQFQNNGVVDDSQLPKDRFSAERLKGVDSTLKIQPAKLEDSAVYLCASSLQGAAMNTEAFFGQGTRLTVV.